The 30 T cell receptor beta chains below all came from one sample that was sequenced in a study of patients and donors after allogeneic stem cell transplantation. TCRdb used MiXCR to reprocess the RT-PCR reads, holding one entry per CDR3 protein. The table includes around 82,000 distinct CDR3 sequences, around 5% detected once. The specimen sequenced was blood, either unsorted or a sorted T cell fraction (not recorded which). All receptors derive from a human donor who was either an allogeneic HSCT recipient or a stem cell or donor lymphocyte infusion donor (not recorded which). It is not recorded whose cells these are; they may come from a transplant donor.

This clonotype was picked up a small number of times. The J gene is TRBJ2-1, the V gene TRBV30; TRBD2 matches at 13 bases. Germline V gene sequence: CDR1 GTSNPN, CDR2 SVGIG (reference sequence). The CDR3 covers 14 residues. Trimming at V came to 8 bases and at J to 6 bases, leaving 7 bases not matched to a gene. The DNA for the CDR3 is TGTGCCCGAGCGACTAGCGGGGGGTTCAATGAGCAGTTCTTC. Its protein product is CARATSGGFNEQFF.

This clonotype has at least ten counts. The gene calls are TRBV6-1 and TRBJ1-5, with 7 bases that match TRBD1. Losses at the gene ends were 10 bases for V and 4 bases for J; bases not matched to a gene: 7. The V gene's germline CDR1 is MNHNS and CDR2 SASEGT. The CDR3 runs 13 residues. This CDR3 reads CATQTGSNQPQHF. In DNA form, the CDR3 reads TGTGCCACCCAGACAGGGTCTAATCAGCCCCAGCATTTT.

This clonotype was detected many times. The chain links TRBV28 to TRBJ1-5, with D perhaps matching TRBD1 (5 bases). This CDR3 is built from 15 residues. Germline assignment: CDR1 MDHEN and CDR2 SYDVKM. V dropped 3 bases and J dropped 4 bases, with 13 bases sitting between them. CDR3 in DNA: TGTGCCAGCAGTTTGCATCAGGGAGGAAATCAGCCCCAGCATTTT. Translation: CASSLHQGGNQPQHF.

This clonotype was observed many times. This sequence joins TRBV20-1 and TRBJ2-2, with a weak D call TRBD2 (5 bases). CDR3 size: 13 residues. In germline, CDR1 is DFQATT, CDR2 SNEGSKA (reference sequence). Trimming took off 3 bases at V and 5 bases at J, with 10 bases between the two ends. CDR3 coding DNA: TGCAGTGCTAGTTCCGGGGTAACCGGGGAGCTGTTTTTT. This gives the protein CSASSGVTGELFF.

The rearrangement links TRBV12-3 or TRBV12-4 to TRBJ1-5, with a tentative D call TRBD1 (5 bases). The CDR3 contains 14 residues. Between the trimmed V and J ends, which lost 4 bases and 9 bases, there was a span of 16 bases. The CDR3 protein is CASSWGTAEGPQHF. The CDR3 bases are TGTGCCAGCAGTTGGGGGACTGCCGAGGGGCCCCAGCATTTT.

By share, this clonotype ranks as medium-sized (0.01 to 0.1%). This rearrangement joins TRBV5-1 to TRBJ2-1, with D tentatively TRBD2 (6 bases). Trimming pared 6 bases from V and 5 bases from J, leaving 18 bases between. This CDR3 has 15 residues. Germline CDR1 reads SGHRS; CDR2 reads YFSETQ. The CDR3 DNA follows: TGCGCCAGCATCCCTGATGGCGGGACCGACAATGAGCAGTTCTTC. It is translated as CASIPDGGTDNEQFF.

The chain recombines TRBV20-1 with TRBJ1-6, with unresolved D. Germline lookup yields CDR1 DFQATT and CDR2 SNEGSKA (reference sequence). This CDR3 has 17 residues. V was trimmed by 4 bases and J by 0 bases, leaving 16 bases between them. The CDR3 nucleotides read TGCAGTGCTACTGACACATTCCGGAGCTCCTATAATTCACCCCTCCACTTT. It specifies CSATDTFRSSYNSPLHF.

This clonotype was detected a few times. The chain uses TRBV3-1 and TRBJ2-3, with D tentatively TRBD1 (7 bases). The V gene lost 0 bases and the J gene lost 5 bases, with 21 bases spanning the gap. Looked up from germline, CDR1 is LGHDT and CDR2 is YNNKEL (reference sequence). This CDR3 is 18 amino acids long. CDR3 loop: CASSQDVGSRGARDTQYF. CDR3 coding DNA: TGTGCCAGCAGCCAAGATGTGGGTAGCAGGGGGGCTAGAGATACGCAGTATTTT.

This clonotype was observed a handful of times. The CDR3 loop reads CASSALPGPQHF. Written as DNA, the CDR3 is TGTGCCAGCTCTGCTCTCCCAGGGCCCCAGCATTTT. The J gene is TRBJ1-5, the V gene TRBV27; no reliable D call. Germline V gene sequence: CDR1 MNHEY, CDR2 SMNVEV (reference sequence). Trimming removed 8 bases at V and 9 bases at J, with 14 bases between. This CDR3 contains 12 residues.

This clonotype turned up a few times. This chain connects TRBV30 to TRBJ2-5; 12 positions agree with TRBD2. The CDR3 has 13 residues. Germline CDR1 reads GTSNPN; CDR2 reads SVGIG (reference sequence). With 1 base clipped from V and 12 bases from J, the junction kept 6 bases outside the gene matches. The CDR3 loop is CAWSASGRADEYF. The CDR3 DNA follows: TGTGCCTGGAGTGCTAGCGGGAGGGCCGATGAGTACTTC.

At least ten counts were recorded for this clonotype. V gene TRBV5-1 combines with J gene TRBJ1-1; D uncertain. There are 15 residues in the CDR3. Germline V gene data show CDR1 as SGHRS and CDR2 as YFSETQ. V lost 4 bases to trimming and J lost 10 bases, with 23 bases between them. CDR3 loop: CASSGKPNPLGIAFF. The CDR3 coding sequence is TGCGCCAGCAGCGGTAAACCGAACCCCCTGGGGATAGCTTTCTTT.

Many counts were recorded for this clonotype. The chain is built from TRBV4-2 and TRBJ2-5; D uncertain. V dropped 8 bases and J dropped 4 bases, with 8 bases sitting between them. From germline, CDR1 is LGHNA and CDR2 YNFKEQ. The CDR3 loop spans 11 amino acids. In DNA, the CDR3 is TGTGCCAGCCGCATGGGAGAGACCCAGTACTTC. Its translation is CASRMGETQYF.

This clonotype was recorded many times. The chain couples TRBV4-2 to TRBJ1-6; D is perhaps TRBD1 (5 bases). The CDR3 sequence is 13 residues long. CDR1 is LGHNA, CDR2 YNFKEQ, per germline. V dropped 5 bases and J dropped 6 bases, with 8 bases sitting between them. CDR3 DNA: TGTGCCAGCAGCGATACAGGTAATTCACCCCTCCACTTT. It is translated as CASSDTGNSPLHF.

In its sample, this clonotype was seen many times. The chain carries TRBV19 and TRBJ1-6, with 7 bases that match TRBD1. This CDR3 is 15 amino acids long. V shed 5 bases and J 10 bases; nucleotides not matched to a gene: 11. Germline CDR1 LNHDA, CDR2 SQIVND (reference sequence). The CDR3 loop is CASSDRAGGRSPLHF. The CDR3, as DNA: TGTGCCAGTAGTGACCGCGCAGGGGGTCGCTCACCCCTCCACTTT.

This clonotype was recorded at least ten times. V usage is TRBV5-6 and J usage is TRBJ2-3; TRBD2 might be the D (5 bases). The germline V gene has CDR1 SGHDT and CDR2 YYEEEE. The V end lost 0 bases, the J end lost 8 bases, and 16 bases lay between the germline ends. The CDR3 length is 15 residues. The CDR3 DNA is TGTGCCAGCAGCTTGGGAGGGCCAAGGATTGGTACGCAGTATTTT. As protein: CASSLGGPRIGTQYF. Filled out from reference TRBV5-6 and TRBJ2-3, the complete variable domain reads DAGVTQSPTHLIKTRGQQVTLRCSPKSGHDTVSWYQQALGQGPQFIFQYYEEEERQRGNFPDRFSGHQFPNYSSELNVNALLLGDSALYLCASSLGGPRIGTQYFGPGTRLTVL.

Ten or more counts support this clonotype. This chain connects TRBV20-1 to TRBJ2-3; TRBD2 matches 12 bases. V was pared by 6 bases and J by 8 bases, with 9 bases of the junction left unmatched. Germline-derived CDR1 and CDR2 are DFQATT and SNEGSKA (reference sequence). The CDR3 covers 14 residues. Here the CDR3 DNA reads TGCAGTGCGCTCAGGACTAGCGGGGCCGGTACGCAGTATTTT. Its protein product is CSALRTSGAGTQYF.

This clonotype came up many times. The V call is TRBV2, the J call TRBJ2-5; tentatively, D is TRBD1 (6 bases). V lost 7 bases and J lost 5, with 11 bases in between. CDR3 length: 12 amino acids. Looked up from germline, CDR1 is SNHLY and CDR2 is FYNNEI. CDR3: CASKTGPETQYF. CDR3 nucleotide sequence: TGTGCCAGCAAAACAGGGCCGGAGACCCAGTACTTC.

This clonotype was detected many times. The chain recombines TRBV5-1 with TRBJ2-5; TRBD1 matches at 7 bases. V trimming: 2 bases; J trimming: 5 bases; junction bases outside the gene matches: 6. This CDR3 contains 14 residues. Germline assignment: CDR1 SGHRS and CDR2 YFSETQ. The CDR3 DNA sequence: TGCGCCAGCAGCTTTGAGGGGGCCTCGGAGACCCAGTACTTC. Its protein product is CASSFEGASETQYF.

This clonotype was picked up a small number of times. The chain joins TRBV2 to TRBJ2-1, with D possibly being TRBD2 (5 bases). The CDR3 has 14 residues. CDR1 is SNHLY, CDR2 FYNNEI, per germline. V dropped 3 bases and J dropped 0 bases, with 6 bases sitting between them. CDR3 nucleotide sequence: TGTGCCAGCAGTGATAGCGACTCCTACAATGAGCAGTTCTTC. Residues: CASSDSDSYNEQFF.

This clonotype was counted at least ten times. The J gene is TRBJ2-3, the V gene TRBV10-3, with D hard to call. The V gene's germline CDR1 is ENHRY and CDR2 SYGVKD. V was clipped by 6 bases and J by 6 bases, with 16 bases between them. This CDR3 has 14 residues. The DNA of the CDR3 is TGTGCCATCAGGGGGTCGGTAGGTACGGATACGCAGTATTTT. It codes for CAIRGSVGTDTQYF.

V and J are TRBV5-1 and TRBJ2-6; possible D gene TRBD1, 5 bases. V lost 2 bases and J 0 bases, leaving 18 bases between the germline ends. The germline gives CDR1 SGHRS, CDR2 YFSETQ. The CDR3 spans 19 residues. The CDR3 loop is CASSFKRGEPVSGANVLTF. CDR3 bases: TGCGCCAGCAGCTTTAAAAGGGGCGAGCCAGTCTCTGGGGCCAACGTCCTGACTTTC.

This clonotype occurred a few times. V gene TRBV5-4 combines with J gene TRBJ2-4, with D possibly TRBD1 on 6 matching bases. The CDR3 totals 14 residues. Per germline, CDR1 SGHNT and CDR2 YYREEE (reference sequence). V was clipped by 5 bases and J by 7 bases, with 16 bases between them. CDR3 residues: CASSSPTGSNIQYF. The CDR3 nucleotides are TGTGCCAGCAGTTCCCCAACAGGGTCCAACATTCAGTACTTC.

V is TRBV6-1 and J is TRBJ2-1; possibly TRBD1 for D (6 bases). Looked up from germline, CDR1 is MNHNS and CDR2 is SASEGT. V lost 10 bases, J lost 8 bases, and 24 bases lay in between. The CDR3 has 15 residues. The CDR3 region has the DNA TGTGCCACGACCGGCCTGGGACATGAGGACGATGAGCAGTTCTTC. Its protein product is CATTGLGHEDDEQFF.

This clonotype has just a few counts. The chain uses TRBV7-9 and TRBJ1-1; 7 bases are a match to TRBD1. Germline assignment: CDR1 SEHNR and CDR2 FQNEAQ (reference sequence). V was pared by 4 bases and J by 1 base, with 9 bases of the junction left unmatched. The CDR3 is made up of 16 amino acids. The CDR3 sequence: CASSSRPGTANTEAFF. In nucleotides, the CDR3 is TGTGCCAGCAGCTCCCGCCCAGGGACAGCGAACACTGAAGCTTTCTTT.

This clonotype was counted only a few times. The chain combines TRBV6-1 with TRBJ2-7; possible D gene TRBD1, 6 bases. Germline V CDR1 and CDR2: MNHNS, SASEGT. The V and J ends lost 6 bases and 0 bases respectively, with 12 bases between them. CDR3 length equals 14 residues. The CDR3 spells CASRRQADSYEQYF. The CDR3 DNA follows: TGTGCCAGCAGGAGACAGGCCGACTCCTACGAGCAGTACTTC.

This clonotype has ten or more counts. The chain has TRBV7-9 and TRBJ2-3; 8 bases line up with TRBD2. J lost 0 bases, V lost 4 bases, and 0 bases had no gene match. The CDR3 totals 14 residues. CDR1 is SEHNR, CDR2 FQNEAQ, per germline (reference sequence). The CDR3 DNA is TGTGCCAGCAGCTCTAGCGGGAGCACAGATACGCAGTATTTT. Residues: CASSSSGSTDTQYF.

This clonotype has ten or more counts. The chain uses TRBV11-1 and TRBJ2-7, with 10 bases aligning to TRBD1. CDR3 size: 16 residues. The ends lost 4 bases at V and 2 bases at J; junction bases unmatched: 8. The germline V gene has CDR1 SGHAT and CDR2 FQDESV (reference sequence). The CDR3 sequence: CASSSPSGTGAYEQYF. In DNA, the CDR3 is TGTGCCAGCAGCTCCCCGTCGGGGACAGGGGCCTACGAGCAGTACTTC.

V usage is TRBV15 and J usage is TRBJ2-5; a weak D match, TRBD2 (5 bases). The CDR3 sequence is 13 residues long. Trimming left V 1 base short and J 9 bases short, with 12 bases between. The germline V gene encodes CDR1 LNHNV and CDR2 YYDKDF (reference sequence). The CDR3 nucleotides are TGTGCCACCAGCAGAGCAGATGGGGAGTCCCAGTACTTC. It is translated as CATSRADGESQYF.

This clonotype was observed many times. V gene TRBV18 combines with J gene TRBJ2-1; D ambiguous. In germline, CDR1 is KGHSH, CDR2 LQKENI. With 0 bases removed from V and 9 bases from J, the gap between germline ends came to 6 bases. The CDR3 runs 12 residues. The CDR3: CASSPPKSEQFF. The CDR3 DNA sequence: TGTGCCAGCTCACCACCGAAGAGTGAGCAGTTCTTC. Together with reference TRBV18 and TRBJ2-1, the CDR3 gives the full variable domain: NAGVMQNPRHLVRRRGQEARLRCSPMKGHSHVYWYRQLPEEGLKFMVYLQKENIIDESGMPKERFSAEFPKEGPSILRIQQVVRGDSAAYFCASSPPKSEQFFGPGTRLTVL.

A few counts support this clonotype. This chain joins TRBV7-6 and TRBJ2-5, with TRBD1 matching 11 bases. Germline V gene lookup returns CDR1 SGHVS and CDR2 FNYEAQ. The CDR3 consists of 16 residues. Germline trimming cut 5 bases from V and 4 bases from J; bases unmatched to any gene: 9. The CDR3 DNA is TGTGCCAGCAGCATGGGCCCCGGGACAGGGGGAGAGACCCAGTACTTC. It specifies CASSMGPGTGGETQYF.